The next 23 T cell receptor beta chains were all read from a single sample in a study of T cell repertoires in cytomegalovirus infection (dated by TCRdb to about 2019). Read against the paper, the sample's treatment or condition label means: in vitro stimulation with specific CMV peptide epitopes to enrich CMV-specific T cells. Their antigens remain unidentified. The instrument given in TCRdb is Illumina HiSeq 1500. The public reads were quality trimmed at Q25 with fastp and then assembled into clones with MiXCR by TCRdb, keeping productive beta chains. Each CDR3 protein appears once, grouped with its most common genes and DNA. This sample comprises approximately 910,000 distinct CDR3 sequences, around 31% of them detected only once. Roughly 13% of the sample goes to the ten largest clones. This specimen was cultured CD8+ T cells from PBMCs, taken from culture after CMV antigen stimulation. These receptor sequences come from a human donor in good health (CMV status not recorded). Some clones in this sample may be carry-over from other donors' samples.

CDR3 region: CASRTGPTYEQYF. The DNA for the CDR3 is TGTGCCAGCAGGACAGGCCCGACCTACGAGCAGTACTTC. This chain connects TRBV6-2 or TRBV6-3 to TRBJ2-7; perhaps TRBD1 as D (6 bases). Trimming stripped 6 bases from V and 2 bases from J, with 11 bases between. In germline, CDR1 is MNHEY, CDR2 SVGEGT. The CDR3 loop spans 13 amino acids.

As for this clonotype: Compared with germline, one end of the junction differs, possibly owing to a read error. In DNA form, the CDR3 reads TGTGCCAGCTCCCCACTGCCGAGGGTGAACACTGAAGCTTTCTTT. Residues: CASSPLPRVNTEAFF. The chain has TRBV18 and TRBJ1-1; no reliable D call. CDR3 length: 15 amino acids. Germline V gives CDR1 KGHSH, CDR2 LQKENI.

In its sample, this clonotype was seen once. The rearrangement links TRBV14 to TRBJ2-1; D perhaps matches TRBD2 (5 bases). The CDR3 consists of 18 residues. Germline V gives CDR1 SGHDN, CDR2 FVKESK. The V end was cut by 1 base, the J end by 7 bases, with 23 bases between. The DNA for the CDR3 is TGTGCCAGCAGCCAAGCCCGGGATTTATGGGCCCGTTTAAATGAGCAGTTCTTC. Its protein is CASSQARDLWARLNEQFF.

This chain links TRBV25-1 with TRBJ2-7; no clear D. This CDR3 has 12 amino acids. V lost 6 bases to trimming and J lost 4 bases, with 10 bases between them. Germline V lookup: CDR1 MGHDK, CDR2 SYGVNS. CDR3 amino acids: CASSKGMYEQYV. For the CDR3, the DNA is TGTGCCAGCAGCAAGGGAATGTACGAGCAGTACGTC.

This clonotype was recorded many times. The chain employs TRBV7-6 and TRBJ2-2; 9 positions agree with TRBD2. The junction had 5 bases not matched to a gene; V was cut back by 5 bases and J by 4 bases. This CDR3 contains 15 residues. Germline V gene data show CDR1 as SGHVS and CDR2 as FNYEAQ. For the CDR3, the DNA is TGTGCCAGCAGCCGTAGCGGGGGTTCCACCGGGGAGCTGTTTTTT. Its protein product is CASSRSGGSTGELFF.

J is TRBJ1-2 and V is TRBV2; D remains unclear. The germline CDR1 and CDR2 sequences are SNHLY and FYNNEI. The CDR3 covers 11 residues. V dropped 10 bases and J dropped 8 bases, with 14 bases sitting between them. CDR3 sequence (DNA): TGTGCCATCAACCGGGTTTTCGGCTACACCTTC. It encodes CAINRVFGYTF.

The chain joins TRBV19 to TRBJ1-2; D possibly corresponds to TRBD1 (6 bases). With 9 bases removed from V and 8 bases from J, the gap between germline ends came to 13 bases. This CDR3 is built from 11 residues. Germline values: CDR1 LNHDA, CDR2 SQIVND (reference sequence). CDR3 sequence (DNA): TGTGCCAGCGGGGGGCTGGAGGGCTACACCTTC. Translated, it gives CASGGLEGYTF.

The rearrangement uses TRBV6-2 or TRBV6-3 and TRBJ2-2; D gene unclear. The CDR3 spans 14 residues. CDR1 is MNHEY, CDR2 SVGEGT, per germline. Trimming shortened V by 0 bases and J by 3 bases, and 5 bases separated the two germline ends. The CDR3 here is CASSYSADTGELFF. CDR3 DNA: TGTGCCAGCAGTTACTCGGCTGACACCGGGGAGCTGTTTTTT.

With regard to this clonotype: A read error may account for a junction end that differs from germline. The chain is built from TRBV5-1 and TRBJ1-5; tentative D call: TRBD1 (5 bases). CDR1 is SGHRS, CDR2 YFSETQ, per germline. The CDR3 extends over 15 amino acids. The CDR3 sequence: CASSLSGTSNQPQHF. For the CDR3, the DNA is TGTGCCAGCAGTTTGTCTGGGACGAGCAATCAGCCCCAGCATTTT.

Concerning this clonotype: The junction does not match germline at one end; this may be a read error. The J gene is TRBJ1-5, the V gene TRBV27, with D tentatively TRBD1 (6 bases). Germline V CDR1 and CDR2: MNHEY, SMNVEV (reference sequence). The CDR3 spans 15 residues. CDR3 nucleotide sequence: TGTGCCAGCAATTTATTTCGGGGGCCCAATCAGCCCCAGCATTTT. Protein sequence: CASNLFRGPNQPQHF.

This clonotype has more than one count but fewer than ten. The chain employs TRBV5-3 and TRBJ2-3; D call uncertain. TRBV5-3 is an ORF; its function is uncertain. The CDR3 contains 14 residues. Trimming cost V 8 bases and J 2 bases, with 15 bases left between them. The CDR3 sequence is CASSVGRYTDTQYF. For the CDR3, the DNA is TGTGCCAGCAGCGTAGGACGGTACACAGATACGCAGTATTTT.

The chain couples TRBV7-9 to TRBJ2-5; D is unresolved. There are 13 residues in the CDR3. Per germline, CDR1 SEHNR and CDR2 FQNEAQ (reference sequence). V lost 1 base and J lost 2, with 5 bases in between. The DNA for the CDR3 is TGTGCCAGCAGCTTAGACGAACAAGAGACCCAGTACTTC. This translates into CASSLDEQETQYF.

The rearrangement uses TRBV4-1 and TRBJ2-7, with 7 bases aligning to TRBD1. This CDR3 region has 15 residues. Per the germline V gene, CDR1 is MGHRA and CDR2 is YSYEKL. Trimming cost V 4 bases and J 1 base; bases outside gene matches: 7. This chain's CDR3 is CASSLTGDPSYEQYF. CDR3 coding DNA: TGCGCCAGCAGCCTTACAGGGGACCCATCCTACGAGCAGTACTTC.

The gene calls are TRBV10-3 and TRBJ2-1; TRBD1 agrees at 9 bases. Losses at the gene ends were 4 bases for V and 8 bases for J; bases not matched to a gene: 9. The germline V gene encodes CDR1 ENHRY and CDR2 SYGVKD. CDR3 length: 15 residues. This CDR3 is CAISVRDRVVDEQFF. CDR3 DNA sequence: TGTGCCATCAGTGTAAGGGACAGGGTTGTGGATGAGCAGTTCTTC.

CDR3 nucleotides: TGTGCCACCCGACGAGGGAGGAATGAGCAGTTCTTC. Translated: CATRRGRNEQFF. J is TRBJ2-1 and V is TRBV28; a weak D match, TRBD2 (6 bases). V was shortened by 10 bases and J by 7 bases, with 14 bases between the two germline ends. CDR1 is MDHEN, CDR2 SYDVKM, per germline. The CDR3 sequence is 12 residues long.

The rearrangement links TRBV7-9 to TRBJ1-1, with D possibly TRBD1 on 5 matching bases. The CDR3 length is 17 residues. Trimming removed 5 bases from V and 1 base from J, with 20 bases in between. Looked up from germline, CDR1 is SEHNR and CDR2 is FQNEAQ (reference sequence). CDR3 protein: CASSPRGNLGRNTEAFF. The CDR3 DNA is TGTGCCAGCAGCCCGAGGGGTAATTTGGGCAGGAACACTGAAGCTTTCTTT.

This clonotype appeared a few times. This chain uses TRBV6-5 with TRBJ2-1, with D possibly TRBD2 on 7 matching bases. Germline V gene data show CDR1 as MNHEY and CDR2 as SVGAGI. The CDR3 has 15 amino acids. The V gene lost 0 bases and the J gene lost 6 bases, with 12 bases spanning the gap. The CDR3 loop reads CASSYSNGGLNEQFF. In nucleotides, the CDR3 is TGTGCCAGCAGTTACTCGAACGGGGGGCTCAATGAGCAGTTCTTC.

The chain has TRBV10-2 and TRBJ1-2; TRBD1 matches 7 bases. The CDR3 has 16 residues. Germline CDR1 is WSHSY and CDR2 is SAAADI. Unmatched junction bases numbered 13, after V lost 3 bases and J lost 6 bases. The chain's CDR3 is CASSEQIGQVYNGYTF. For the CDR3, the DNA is TGCGCCAGCAGTGAACAAATAGGACAGGTTTACAATGGCTACACCTTC.

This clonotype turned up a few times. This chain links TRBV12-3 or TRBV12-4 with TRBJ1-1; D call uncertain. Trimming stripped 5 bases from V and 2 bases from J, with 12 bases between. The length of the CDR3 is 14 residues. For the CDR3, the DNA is TGTGCCAGCAGTCTACACAGCCCCAACACTGAAGCTTTCTTT. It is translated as CASSLHSPNTEAFF.

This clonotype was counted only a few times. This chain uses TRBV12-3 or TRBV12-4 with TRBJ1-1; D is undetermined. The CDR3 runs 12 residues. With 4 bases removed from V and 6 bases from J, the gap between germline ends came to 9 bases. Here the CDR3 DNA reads TGTGCCAGCAGTTCGGCACGGGCTGAAGCTTTCTTT. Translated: CASSSARAEAFF.

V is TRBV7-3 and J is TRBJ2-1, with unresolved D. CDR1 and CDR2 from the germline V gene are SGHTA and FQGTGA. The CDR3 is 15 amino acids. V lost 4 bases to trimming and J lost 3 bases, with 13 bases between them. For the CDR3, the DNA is TGTGCCAGCAGCTACGGGCCGAATCGCTACAATGAGCAGTTCTTC. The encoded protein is CASSYGPNRYNEQFF.

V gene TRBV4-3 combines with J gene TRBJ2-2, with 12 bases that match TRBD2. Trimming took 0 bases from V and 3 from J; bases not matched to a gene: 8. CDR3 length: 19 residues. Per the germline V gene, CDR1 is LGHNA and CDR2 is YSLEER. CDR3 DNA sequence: TGCGCCAGCAGCCAAGACTCCCTAGCGGGGGGGCCGTACACCGGGGAGCTGTTTTTT. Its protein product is CASSQDSLAGGPYTGELFF.

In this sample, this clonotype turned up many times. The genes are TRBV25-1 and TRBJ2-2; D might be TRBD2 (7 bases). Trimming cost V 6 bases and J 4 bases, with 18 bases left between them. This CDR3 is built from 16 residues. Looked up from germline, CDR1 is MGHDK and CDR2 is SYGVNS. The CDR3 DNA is TGTGCCAGCAGAAGTTTTGGGGGGGCGTTCACCGGGGAGCTGTTTTTT. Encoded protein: CASRSFGGAFTGELFF.